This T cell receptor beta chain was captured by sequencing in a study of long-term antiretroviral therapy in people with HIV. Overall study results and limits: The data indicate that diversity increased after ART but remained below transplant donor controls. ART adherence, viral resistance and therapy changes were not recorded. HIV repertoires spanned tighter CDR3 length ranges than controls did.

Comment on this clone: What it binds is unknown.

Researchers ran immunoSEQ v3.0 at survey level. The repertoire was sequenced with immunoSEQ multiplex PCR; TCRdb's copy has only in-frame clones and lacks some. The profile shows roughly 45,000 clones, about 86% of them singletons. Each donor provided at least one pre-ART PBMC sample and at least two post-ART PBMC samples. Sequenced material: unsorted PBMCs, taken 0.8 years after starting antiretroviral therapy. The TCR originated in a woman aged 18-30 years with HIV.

CDR3 in amino acids: CASSPASREYANTGELFF. The CDR3 region has the DNA TGTGCCAGCAGCCCTGCCTCTCGGGAATACGCGAACACCGGGGAGCTGTTTTTT. The gene calls are TRBV27 and TRBJ2-2; tentative D call: TRBD2 (5 bases). Germline V gene sequence: CDR1 MNHEY, CDR2 SMNVEV (reference sequence). The V gene lost 6 bases and the J gene lost 0 bases, with 20 bases spanning the gap. This CDR3 comprises 18 residues.